This passage covers 31 T cell receptor beta chains from one sample sequenced in a study of CD8+CD57+ T cells in acquired aplastic anemia. Before being chosen for sequencing, patients had shown CD8+CD57+ cell expansion by flow cytometry. TCR beta VDJ and CDR3 profiles were obtained from a genomic DNA template. Via MiXCR, TCRdb re-called the reads, giving one row per CDR3 protein. The table includes 260,000 or so distinct CDR3 sequences, approximately 79% detected once. Sequences were obtained from sorted CD4+, CD8+, or CD8+CD57+ T cells (not recorded which) from PBMCs. The source of these receptors is a human donor with aplastic anemia.

This rearrangement joins TRBV7-9 to TRBJ1-1, with D maybe TRBD1 (6 bases). The V end was cut by 3 bases, the J end by 14 bases, with 25 bases between. The CDR3 has 15 residues. Germline CDR1 reads SEHNR; CDR2 reads FQNEAQ (reference sequence). Here the CDR3 DNA reads TGTGCCAGCAGCTTTGATAGAACAGGGAACACTGAAGAGTTCTTT. Translated: CASSFDRTGNTEEFF. Full variable domain (outside the CDR3, taken from reference TRBV7-9 and TRBJ1-1): DTGVSQNPRHKITKRGQNVTFRCDPISEHNRLYWYRQTLGQGPEFLTYFQNEAQLEKSRLLSDRFSAERPKGSFSTLEIQRTEQGDSAMYLCASSFDRTGNTEEFFGQGTRLTVV.

A word on this clonotype: As the CDR3 is not closed by the conserved phenylalanine or tryptophan, this likely results from a read error. V gene TRBV7-9 combines with J gene TRBJ2-1; 8 nucleotides agree with TRBD2. V lost 3 bases and J lost 12; bases outside the gene matches: 7. Germline CDR1 SEHNR, CDR2 FQNEAQ (reference sequence). This CDR3 has 13 amino acids. In nucleotides, the CDR3 is TGTGCCAGCAGCTTTCCACGAAGCGGGGGGCAGTTCGAG. Residues: CASSFPRSGGQFE.

This clonotype was detected only a few times. The chain uses TRBV27 and TRBJ2-1; D ambiguous. This CDR3 has 11 amino acids. Trimming cost V 3 bases and J 4 bases, with 1 base left between them. CDR1 is MNHEY, CDR2 SMNVEV, per germline (reference sequence). CDR3 in amino acids: CASSLYNEQFF. CDR3 bases: TGTGCCAGCAGTTTGTACAATGAGCAGTTCTTC.

The chain joins TRBV7-8 to TRBJ2-7; D perhaps matches TRBD1 (6 bases). The CDR3 loop spans 18 amino acids. Between the trimmed V and J ends, which lost 3 bases and 1 base, there was a span of 22 bases. CDR1 and CDR2 (germline): SGHVS, FQNEAQ. DNA of the CDR3: TGTGCCAGCAGCTTTCATCGAGGTCGGACAGCCCTTTCCTACGAGCAGTACGTC. Translating gives CASSFHRGRTALSYEQYV.

This clonotype was seen at least ten times. A read error is possible here, since a much larger clone lies one base away. CDR3 in amino acids: CASSLAHGTKKTQF. In DNA, the CDR3 is TGTGCCAGCAGCTTAGCCCACGGGACAAAAAAGACCCAGTTT. This rearrangement joins TRBV7-6 to TRBJ2-3, with D perhaps TRBD1 (6 bases). This CDR3 spans 14 amino acids. Germline assignment: CDR1 SGHVS and CDR2 FNYEAQ.

The gene calls are TRBV11-3 and TRBJ1-2, with a possible D match to TRBD1 (5 bases). Germline CDR1 is SGHNT and CDR2 is YENEEA. V gave up 5 bases and J gave up 5 bases, with 21 bases separating them. This CDR3 contains 16 residues. The CDR3 loop is CASSAVAEGLVYGYTF. DNA of the CDR3: TGTGCCAGCAGCGCAGTAGCAGAGGGGCTCGTATATGGCTACACCTTC.

The chain is built from TRBV5-4 and TRBJ2-1, with 13 bases lining up with TRBD2. Germline V gene sequence: CDR1 SGHNT, CDR2 YYREEE (reference sequence). The length of the CDR3 is 16 residues. The V and J ends lost 4 bases and 6 bases, in that order; junction bases with no gene match: 7. The CDR3 spells CASSPRTSGGTNEQFF. CDR3 coding DNA: TGTGCCAGCAGCCCCCGGACTAGCGGGGGTACCAATGAGCAGTTCTTC. Full variable domain (missing parts from reference TRBV5-4 and TRBJ2-1): ETGVTQSPTHLIKTRGQQVTLRCSSQSGHNTVSWYQQALGQGPQFIFQYYREEENGRGNFPPRFSGLQFPNYSSELNVNALELDDSALYLCASSPRTSGGTNEQFFGPGTRLTVL.

The chain has TRBV7-9 and TRBJ2-1, with a weak D call TRBD2 (5 bases). CDR3 length: 16 residues. The germline V gene encodes CDR1 SEHNR and CDR2 FQNEAQ (reference sequence). Trimming took 3 bases from V and 8 from J, leaving 20 bases between them. CDR3 protein: CASSFQRSERSYEQFF. The CDR3 nucleotides read TGTGCCAGCAGCTTTCAACGAAGCGAGCGGAGTTATGAGCAGTTCTTC.

The V gene is TRBV11-2, the J gene TRBJ1-6, with a possible D match to TRBD1 (5 bases). V lost 4 bases, J lost 8 bases, and 12 bases lay in between. The V gene's germline CDR1 is SGHAT and CDR2 FQNNGV. This CDR3 has 14 amino acids. This CDR3 reads CASSWGGGYSPLHF. In DNA form, the CDR3 reads TGTGCCAGCAGCTGGGGCGGAGGGTATTCACCCCTCCACTTT.

The chain is built from TRBV7-2 and TRBJ2-3; 7 bases match TRBD1. After removal of 5 bases from V and 3 bases from J, the junction contained 11 bases not matched to a gene. CDR3 length equals 16 residues. CDR1 and CDR2 (germline): SGHTA, FQGNSA. The CDR3 is CASSNGQGDQTDTQYF. The CDR3 nucleotides are TGTGCCAGCAGCAATGGGCAGGGGGATCAAACAGATACGCAGTATTTT.

This chain connects TRBV7-8 to TRBJ2-7, with D perhaps matching TRBD1 or TRBD2 (5 bases each). The germline CDR1 and CDR2 sequences are SGHVS and FQNEAQ. Trimming shortened V by 5 bases and J by 11 bases, and 22 bases separated the two germline ends. This CDR3 has 14 residues. CDR3 in DNA: TGTGCCAGCAGCGTACGGGGCCTTGCAGATCGGAAGTACTTC. Translation: CASSVRGLADRKYF.

This chain links TRBV20-1 with TRBJ2-3; no clear D gene. Trimming left V 3 bases short and J 4 bases short, with 5 bases between. CDR3 length equals 11 residues. Germline assignment: CDR1 DFQATT and CDR2 SNEGSKA (reference sequence). The DNA for the CDR3 is TGCAGTGCTAGTTCCCCAGATACGCAGTATTTT. This codes for CSASSPDTQYF.

On this clonotype: An end of the junction does not agree with germline; a read error may underlie this. This chain uses TRBV7-8 with TRBJ2-5; the match to TRBD1 covers 7 bases. Germline V gene lookup returns CDR1 SGHVS and CDR2 FQNEAQ. This CDR3 has 14 residues. The CDR3 protein is CASSSDRDSLGEQF. CDR3 nucleotides: TGTGCCAGCAGCAGTGACCGGGACAGCCTAGGTGAGCAGTTC.

CDR3 DNA: TGTGCCAGCACGGGTGGGACCACAGATACGCAGTATTTT. Amino acids: CASTGGTTDTQYF. This chain connects TRBV5-6 to TRBJ2-3; the D call may be TRBD1 or TRBD2 (5 bases each). The CDR3 contains 13 residues. The germline V gene has CDR1 SGHDT and CDR2 YYEEEE. The ends were cut back, 6 bases at V and 2 bases at J, with 10 bases in the middle.

The V and J genes are TRBV11-3 and TRBJ1-2, with D hard to call. This CDR3 is 13 amino acids long. V lost 10 bases to trimming and J lost 7 bases, with 19 bases between them. The germline CDR1 and CDR2 sequences are SGHNT and YENEEA. CDR3 nucleotides: TGTGCCATCAGTGAGTCTTCTGGAGGTGGCTACACCTTC. Its protein is CAISESSGGGYTF.

V is TRBV9 and J is TRBJ2-2; D is ambiguous. The CDR3 runs to 12 residues. V lost 0 bases, J lost 8 bases, and 5 bases lay in between. The germline V gene has CDR1 SGDLS and CDR2 YYNGEE. The CDR3 nucleotides read TGTGCCAGCAGCGTAGCTACAGGGGAGCTGTTTTTT. Amino acids: CASSVATGELFF.

The genes are TRBV5-5 and TRBJ2-5, with D hard to call. Trimming shortened V by 10 bases and J by 5 bases, and 15 bases separated the two germline ends. CDR3 length equals 12 residues. Looked up from germline, CDR1 is SGHKS and CDR2 is YYEKEE (reference sequence). This chain's CDR3 is CAGQAAQETQYF. The CDR3 DNA sequence: TGTGCCGGCCAGGCCGCACAGGAGACCCAGTACTTC.

The rearrangement joins TRBV2 to TRBJ2-1; TRBD2 aligns across 14 bases. With the DNA end fitting TRBJ2-5 better, the J assignment may be wrong. The CDR3 is 16 amino acids. CDR1 SNHLY and CDR2 FYNNEI come from the germline V gene. The CDR3 coding sequence is TGTGCCAGCAGTAGACTAGCGGGGGGGCTGCAGGAGACCCAGTACTTC. Encoded protein: CASSRLAGGLQETQYF.

In regard to this clonotype: No DNA is shown, since the ends of the CDR3 on it are uncertain; the CDR3 is the one TCRdb lists. J is TRBJ1-1 and V is TRBV2; the table's D gene call, TRBD1, was not cross checked with the DNA. From germline, CDR1 is SNHLY and CDR2 FYNNEI. Ends included, the CDR3 has 17 residues. The CDR3 here is CASSDGGLHEQFFEPGF.

The CDR3 nucleotides read TGTGCCATCAGGCAGGGGGGGTCCTACAATGAGCAGTATTTT. It encodes CAIRQGGSYNEQYF. The chain recombines TRBV10-3 with TRBJ2-3; TRBD1 or TRBD2 may be the D gene (7 bases each). V lost 6 bases and J 11 bases, leaving 21 bases between the germline ends. This CDR3 is built from 14 residues. CDR1 and CDR2 from the germline V gene are ENHRY and SYGVKD.

Only a few counts were recorded for this clonotype. This rearrangement joins TRBV10-3 to TRBJ2-2; D is ambiguous. The germline gives CDR1 ENHRY, CDR2 SYGVKD. The V and J ends lost 2 bases and 6 bases respectively, with 7 bases between them. The CDR3 spans 13 residues. CDR3 coding DNA: TGTGCCATCAGTGAGACGGACCCCGGGGAGCTGTTTTTT. Amino acids: CAISETDPGELFF.

This chain connects TRBV7-6 to TRBJ1-1; D might be TRBD1 (5 bases). The CDR3 runs 15 residues. The ends were cut back, 0 bases at V and 14 bases at J, with 22 bases in the middle. Germline CDR1 and CDR2: SGHVS and FNYEAQ. CDR3 DNA: TGTGCCAGCAGCTTAGCCCACGGGACGCAAGAGACCCAGTTCTTT. It translates to CASSLAHGTQETQFF.

On this clonotype itself: As the CDR3 is not closed by the conserved phenylalanine or tryptophan, this likely results from a read error. The DNA is omitted, as the CDR3 cannot be located on it reliably, and the CDR3 follows TCRdb's listing. This chain links TRBV7-8 with TRBJ2-1; whether TRBD2, the table's D call, matches the DNA was not checked. CDR1 and CDR2 from the germline V gene are SGHVS and FQNEAQ. Counting both end residues, the CDR3 totals 13 amino acids. CDR3 region: CASSLGLGVFLPL.

The chain recombines TRBV4-3 with TRBJ1-6; D ambiguous. Germline CDR1 LGHNA, CDR2 YSLEER. The V gene lost 3 bases and the J gene lost 8 bases, with 8 bases spanning the gap. This CDR3 has 13 residues. The CDR3 region is CASSQTGYSPLHF. As DNA, the CDR3 is TGCGCCAGCAGCCAGACCGGATATTCACCCCTCCACTTT.

This chain joins TRBV7-2 and TRBJ2-7, with D unclear. Trimming pared 4 bases from V and 3 bases from J, leaving 25 bases between. The V gene's germline CDR1 is SGHTA and CDR2 FQGNSA. This CDR3 comprises 18 residues. The CDR3 sequence is CASSSAPTDTQYFYEQYV. The DNA of the CDR3 is TGTGCCAGCAGCTCTGCCCCCACAGATACGCAGTATTTCTACGAGCAGTACGTC.

The gene calls are TRBV7-2 and TRBJ2-2; a possible D gene is TRBD1 (6 bases). The germline V gene encodes CDR1 SGHTA and CDR2 FQGNSA. Trimming removed 4 bases at V and 5 bases at J, with 11 bases between. The CDR3 has 14 residues. The CDR3 nucleotides are TGTGCCAGCAGCTCTGCACAGGGAACCGGGGAGCTGTTTTTT. This gives the protein CASSSAQGTGELFF. Based on the CDR3 plus reference TRBV7-2 and TRBJ2-2, the full variable domain is GAGVSQSPSNKVTEKGKDVELRCDPISGHTALYWYRQSLGQGLEFLIYFQGNSAPDKSGLPSDRFSAERTGGSVSTLTIQRTQQEDSAVYLCASSSAQGTGELFFGEGSRLTVL.

The rearrangement joins TRBV30 to TRBJ1-2; the match to TRBD1 covers 10 bases. Germline CDR1 is GTSNPN and CDR2 is SVGIG (reference sequence). V lost 4 bases, J lost 4 bases, and 3 bases stayed unmatched. This CDR3 contains 13 residues. The CDR3 nucleotides are TGTGCCTGGACGGGACAGGGGACCTATGGCTACACCTTC. It codes for CAWTGQGTYGYTF.

The V call is TRBV9, the J call TRBJ2-1; TRBD1 matches 8 bases. In germline, CDR1 is SGDLS, CDR2 YYNGEE. V lost 4 bases and J lost 11; bases outside the gene matches: 17. There are 16 residues in the CDR3. This chain's CDR3 is CASSPQTGGHEKQQFF. DNA of the CDR3: TGTGCCAGCAGCCCCCAAACAGGGGGGCATGAAAAACAGCAGTTCTTC.

The chain couples TRBV20-1 to TRBJ2-7; possibly TRBD1 for D (6 bases). Trimming removed 6 bases from V and 2 bases from J, with 14 bases in between. The CDR3 length is 13 residues. In germline, CDR1 is DFQATT, CDR2 SNEGSKA (reference sequence). The DNA for the CDR3 is TGCAGTGCGAGTGGGGGCACGACCTACGAGCAGTACTTC. Protein sequence: CSASGGTTYEQYF.

The chain employs TRBV29-1 and TRBJ2-5, with D possibly matching TRBD2 (6 bases). The J call may be wrong; the DNA end is better matched by TRBJ2-1. The germline gives CDR1 SQVTM, CDR2 ANQGSEA. CDR3 length: 15 amino acids. CDR3 DNA sequence: TGCAGCGTCCACGGGACTGGCAGGAAGAAAGAGGAGCAGTTCTTC. Translating it yields CSVHGTGRKKEEQFF.

The chain combines TRBV7-9 with TRBJ2-3; the D gene could be TRBD1 or TRBD2 (5 bases each). The V and J ends lost 7 bases and 6 bases respectively, with 17 bases between them. There are 14 residues in the CDR3. The germline V gene encodes CDR1 SEHNR and CDR2 FQNEAQ (reference sequence). The chain's CDR3 is CASNGAPAPDTQYF. In DNA form, the CDR3 reads TGTGCCAGCAACGGGGCGCCAGCTCCCGATACGCAGTATTTT.